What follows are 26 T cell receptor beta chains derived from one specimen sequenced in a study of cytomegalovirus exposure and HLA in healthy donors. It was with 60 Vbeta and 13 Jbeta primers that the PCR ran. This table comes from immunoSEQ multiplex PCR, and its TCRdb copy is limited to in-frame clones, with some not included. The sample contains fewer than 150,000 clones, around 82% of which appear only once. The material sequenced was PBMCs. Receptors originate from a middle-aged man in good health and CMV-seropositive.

CDR3 nucleotides: TGTGCCAGCAGCCCCAACCAGTTTCCTGGAAACACCATATATTTT. It translates to CASSPNQFPGNTIYF. The rearrangement joins TRBV7-2 to TRBJ1-3; D unclear. Per germline, CDR1 SGHTA and CDR2 FQGNSA. CDR3 length equals 15 residues. V lost 5 bases and J 2 bases, leaving 13 bases between the germline ends.

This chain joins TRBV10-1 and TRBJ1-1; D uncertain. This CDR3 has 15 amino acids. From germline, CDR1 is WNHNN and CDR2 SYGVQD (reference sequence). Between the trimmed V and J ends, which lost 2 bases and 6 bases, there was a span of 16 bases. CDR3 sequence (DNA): TGCGCCAGCAGTGAGACGAGGGAAATAGGCGCTGAAGCTTTCTTT. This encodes CASSETREIGAEAFF.

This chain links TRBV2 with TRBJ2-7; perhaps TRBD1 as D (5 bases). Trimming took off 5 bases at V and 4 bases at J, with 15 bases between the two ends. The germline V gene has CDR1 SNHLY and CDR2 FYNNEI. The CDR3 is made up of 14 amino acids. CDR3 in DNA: TGTGCCAGCAGTTATCAGGGATTCCCTTACGAGCAGTACTTC. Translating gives CASSYQGFPYEQYF.

The CDR3 region is CASSDSGISNYGYTF. The CDR3 bases are TGTGCCAGCAGTGACTCGGGCATATCTAACTATGGCTACACCTTC. The chain employs TRBV6-4 and TRBJ1-2; D is unresolved. V was cut by 0 bases and J by 0 bases, with 8 bases left in between. This CDR3 contains 15 residues. From germline, CDR1 is MRHNA and CDR2 SNTAGT.

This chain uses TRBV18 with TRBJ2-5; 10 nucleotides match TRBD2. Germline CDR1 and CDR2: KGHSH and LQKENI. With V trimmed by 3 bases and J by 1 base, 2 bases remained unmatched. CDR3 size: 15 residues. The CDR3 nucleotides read TGTGCCAGCTCACCGACTAGCGGGCCCCAAGAGACCCAGTACTTC. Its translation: CASSPTSGPQETQYF.

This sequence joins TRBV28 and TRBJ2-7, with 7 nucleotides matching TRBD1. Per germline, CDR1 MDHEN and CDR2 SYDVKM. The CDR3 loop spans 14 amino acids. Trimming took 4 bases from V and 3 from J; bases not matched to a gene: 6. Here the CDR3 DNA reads TGTGCCAGCAGTTCCCTGGGGACAGACTACGAGCAGTACTTC. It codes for CASSSLGTDYEQYF.

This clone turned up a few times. This CDR3 reads CASSSGLGYYEQYF. CDR3 coding DNA: TGTGCCAGCAGCTCCGGACTAGGCTACTACGAGCAGTACTTC. This chain uses TRBV7-2 with TRBJ2-7, with 7 bases fitting TRBD2. V was clipped by 4 bases and J by 3 bases; unmatched bases: 6. The CDR3 has 14 amino acids. CDR1 SGHTA and CDR2 FQGNSA come from the germline V gene.

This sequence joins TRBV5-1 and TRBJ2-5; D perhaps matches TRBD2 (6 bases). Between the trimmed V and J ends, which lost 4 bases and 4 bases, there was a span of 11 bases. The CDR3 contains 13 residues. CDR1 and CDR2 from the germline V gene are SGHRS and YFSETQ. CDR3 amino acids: CASSTGTPETQYF. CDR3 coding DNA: TGCGCCAGCAGCACCGGGACTCCAGAGACCCAGTACTTC.

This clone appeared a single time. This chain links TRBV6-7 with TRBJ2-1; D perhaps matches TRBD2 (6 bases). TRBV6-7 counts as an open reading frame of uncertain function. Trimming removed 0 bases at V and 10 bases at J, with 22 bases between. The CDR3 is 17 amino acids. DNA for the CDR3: TGTGCCAGCAGTTACTCGAGAAGGACTACCCCTGAGGGGGAGCAGTTCTTC. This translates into CASSYSRRTTPEGEQFF.

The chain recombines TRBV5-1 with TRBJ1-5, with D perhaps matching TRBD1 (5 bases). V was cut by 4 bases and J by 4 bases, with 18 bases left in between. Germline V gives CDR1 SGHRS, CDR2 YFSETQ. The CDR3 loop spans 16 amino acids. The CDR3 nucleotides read TGCGCCAGCAGCGATGGACACTCGGGGGGGAATCAGCCCCAGCATTTT. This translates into CASSDGHSGGNQPQHF.

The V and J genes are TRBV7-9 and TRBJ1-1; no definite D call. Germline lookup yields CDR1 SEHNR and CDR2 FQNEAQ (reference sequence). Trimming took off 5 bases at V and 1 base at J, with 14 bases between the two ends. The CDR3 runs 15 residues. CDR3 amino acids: CASSPPGRANTEAFF. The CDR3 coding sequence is TGTGCCAGCAGCCCCCCCGGGAGGGCGAACACTGAAGCTTTCTTT.

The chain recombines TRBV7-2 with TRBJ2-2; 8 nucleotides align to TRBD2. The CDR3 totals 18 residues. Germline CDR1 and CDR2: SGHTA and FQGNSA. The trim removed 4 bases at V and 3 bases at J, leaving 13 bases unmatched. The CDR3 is CASSSSGVAGGHTGELFF. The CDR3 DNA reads TGTGCCAGCAGCTCTTCGGGGGTGGCGGGAGGTCACACCGGGGAGCTGTTTTTT.

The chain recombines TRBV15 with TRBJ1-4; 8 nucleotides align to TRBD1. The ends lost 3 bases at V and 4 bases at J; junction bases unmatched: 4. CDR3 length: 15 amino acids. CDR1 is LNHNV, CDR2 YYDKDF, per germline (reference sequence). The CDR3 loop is CATSSTGGINEKLFF. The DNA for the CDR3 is TGTGCCACCAGCAGCACAGGGGGGATTAATGAAAAACTGTTTTTT.

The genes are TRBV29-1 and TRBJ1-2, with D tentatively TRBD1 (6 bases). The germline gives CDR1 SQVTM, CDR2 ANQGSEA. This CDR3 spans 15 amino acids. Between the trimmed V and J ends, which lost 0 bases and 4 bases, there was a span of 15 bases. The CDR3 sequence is CSVEDRGGRSYGYTF. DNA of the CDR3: TGCAGCGTTGAAGATCGAGGGGGACGTTCCTATGGCTACACCTTC.

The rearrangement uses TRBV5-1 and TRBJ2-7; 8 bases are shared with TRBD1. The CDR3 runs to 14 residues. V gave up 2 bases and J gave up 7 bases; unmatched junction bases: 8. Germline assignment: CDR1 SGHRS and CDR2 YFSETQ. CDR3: CASSLPGQGREQYF. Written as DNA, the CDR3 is TGCGCCAGCAGCTTACCCGGACAGGGCCGTGAGCAGTACTTC.

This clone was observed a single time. The CDR3 DNA is TGTGCCAGCAGCGTTGCTAATGGCTACACCTTC. As protein: CASSVANGYTF. V gene TRBV5-5 combines with J gene TRBJ1-2; D unresolved. V gave up 4 bases and J gave up 6 bases, with 7 bases separating them. This CDR3 contains 11 residues. CDR1 and CDR2 from the germline V gene are SGHKS and YYEKEE (reference sequence).

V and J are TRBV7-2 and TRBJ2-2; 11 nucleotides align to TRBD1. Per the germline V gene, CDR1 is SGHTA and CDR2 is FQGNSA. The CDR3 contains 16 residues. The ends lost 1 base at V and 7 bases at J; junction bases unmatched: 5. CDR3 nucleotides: TGTGCCAGCAGCTTAGGACGGACAGGGGGCATCGGGGAGCTGTTTTTT. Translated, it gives CASSLGRTGGIGELFF.

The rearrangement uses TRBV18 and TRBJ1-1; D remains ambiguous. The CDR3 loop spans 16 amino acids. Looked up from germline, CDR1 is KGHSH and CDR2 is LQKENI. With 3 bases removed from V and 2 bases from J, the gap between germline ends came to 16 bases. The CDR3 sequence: CASSPLNQLTNTEAFF. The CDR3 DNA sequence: TGTGCCAGCTCACCGTTGAATCAACTGACTAACACTGAAGCTTTCTTT.

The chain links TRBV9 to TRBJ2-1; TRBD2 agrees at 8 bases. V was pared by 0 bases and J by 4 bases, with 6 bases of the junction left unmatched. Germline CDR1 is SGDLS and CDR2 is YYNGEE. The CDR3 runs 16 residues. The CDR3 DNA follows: TGTGCCAGCAGCGTAGGGGACGGGAGGGCATACAATGAGCAGTTCTTC. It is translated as CASSVGDGRAYNEQFF.

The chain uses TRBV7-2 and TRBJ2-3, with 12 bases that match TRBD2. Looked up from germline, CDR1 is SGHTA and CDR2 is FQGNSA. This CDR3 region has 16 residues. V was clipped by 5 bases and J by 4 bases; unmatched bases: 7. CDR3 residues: CASSPSGGARADTQYF. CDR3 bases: TGTGCCAGCAGCCCTAGCGGGGGGGCCAGGGCAGATACGCAGTATTTT.

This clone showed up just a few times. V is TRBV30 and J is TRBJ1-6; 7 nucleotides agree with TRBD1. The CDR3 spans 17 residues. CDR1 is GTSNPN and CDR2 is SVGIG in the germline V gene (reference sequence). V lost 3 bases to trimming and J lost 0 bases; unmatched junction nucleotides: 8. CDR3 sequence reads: CAWSAGTASSYNSPLHF. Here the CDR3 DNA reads TGTGCCTGGAGCGCCGGGACAGCTAGCTCCTATAATTCACCCCTCCACTTT. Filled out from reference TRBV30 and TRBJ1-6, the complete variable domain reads SQTIHQWPATLVQPVGSPLSLECTVEGTSNPNLYWYRQAAGRGLQLLFYSVGIGQISSEVPQNLSASRPQDRQFILSSKKLLLSDSGFYLCAWSAGTASSYNSPLHFGNGTRLTVT.

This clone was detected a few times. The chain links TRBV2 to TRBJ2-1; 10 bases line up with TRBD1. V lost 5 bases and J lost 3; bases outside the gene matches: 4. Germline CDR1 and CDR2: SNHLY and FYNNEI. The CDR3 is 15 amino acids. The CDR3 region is CASSLDRGGYNEQFF. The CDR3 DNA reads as TGTGCCAGCAGTCTGGACAGGGGGGGCTACAATGAGCAGTTCTTC.

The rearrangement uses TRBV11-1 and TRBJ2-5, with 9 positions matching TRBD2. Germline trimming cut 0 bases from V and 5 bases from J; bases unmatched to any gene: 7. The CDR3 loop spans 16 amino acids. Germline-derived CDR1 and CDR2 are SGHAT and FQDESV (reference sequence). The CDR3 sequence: CASSLARRGGLETQYF. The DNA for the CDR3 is TGTGCCAGCAGCTTAGCGCGGCGGGGGGGCCTTGAGACCCAGTACTTC.

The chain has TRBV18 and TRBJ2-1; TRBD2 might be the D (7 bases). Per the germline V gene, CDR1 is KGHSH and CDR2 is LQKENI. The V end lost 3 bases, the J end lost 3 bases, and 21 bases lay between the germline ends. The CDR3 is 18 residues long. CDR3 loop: CASSPLAGALASYNEQFF. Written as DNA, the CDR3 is TGTGCCAGCTCACCCCTTGCGGGGGCGTTAGCTAGCTACAATGAGCAGTTCTTC.

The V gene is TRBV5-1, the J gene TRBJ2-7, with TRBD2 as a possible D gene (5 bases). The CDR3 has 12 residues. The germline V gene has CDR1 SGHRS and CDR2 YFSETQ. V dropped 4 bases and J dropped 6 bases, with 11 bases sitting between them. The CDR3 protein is CASSGLEGEQYF. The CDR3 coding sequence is TGCGCCAGCAGCGGGCTAGAGGGCGAGCAGTACTTC. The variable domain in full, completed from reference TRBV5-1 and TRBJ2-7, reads KAGVTQTPRYLIKTRGQQVTLSCSPISGHRSVSWYQQTPGQGLQFLFEYFSETQRNKGNFPGRFSGRQFSNSRSEMNVSTLELGDSALYLCASSGLEGEQYFGPGTRLTVT.

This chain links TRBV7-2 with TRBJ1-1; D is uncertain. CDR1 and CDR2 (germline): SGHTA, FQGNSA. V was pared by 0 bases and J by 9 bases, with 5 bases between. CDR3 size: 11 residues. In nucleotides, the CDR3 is TGTGCCAGCAGCTTAGCGGAGAAAGCTTTCTTT. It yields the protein CASSLAEKAFF.